A single T cell receptor (beta chain) is shown here with its context. Original processing notes: Estimates of nucleated cell counts were drawn from the amplification of reference gene primers. Assay used: immunoSEQ multiplex PCR; TCRdb lists only in-frame clones, some missing. Clone size and V and J calls were adopted from that table, with D and trimming inferred from the DNA. The sample has around 200,000 clones; 80% to 90% are singletons. Germline V gene data show CDR1 as MNHEY and CDR2 as SVGAGI. Deletions cut 0 bases from V and 5 bases from J, with 16 bases between. The CDR3 sequence is 16 residues long. This sample stems from a study of blood T cell repertoires in COVID-19. Study summary: Both acute and convalescent COVID-19 samples were obtained from the United States, Italy and Spain. T cells, B-cell-depleted T cells, or PBMCs supplied cDNA or gDNA.

This clonotype originated in a woman aged 80 or older with acute or convalescent COVID-19. This sequence joins TRBV6-5 and TRBJ1-1; possibly TRBD1 for D (5 bases). The sample was peripheral blood. The CDR3 coding sequence is TGTGCCAGCAGTTACTCGACTCAGGGCTGGGAAACTGAAGCTTTCTTT. Its protein product is CASSYSTQGWETEAFF.